This is a list of T cell receptor beta chains from one sample in a study of blood T cell repertoires in COVID-19. Profiling relied on immunoSEQ multiplex PCR, and the TCRdb table lists in-frame clones only, not all of them. The sample has 200,000 to 250,000 clones; approximately 87% are singletons. The sequenced material came from peripheral blood. These receptors were obtained from a woman aged 65 to 85 with active or convalescent COVID-19. Both conserved end residues are part of each CDR3. A D gene is named only where the DNA matches it firmly. A clone size is listed for some rows: how often the clone was seen (once, few, many), or a class if it is expanded.

clone_size | j_call | v_call | d_call | cdr3_length | cdr3_nt | cdr3_aa
- | TRBJ1-1 | TRBV5-6 | TRBD1 | 12 | TGTGCCAGCAGCCTTCGGACAGGGGAGGCTTTCTTT | CASSLRTGEAFF
- | TRBJ1-2 | TRBV28 | - | 16 | TGTGCCAGCAGTTTGCCCACCGCGGGGATGGGGTATGGCTACACCTTC | CASSLPTAGMGYGYTF
- | TRBJ2-1 | TRBV7-2 | - | 17 | TGTGCCAGCAGCTTAAAAGCTAGTTGGAGCTCCTACAATGAGCAGTTCTTC | CASSLKASWSSYNEQFF
- | TRBJ1-2 | TRBV5-1 | - | 14 | TGCGCCAGCAGCTTCGACCTGGGGGGCTATGGCTACACCTTC | CASSFDLGGYGYTF
- | TRBJ2-7 | TRBV3-1/TRBV3-2 | TRBD1 | 14 | TGTGCCAGCAGCCAACTTACAGGGGGCTACGAGCAGTACTTC | CASSQLTGGYEQYF
- | TRBJ1-4 | TRBV18 | - | 16 | TGTGCCAGCTCACCACCGGGGAAGGGGATCGGTGAAAAACTGTTTTTT | CASSPPGKGIGEKLFF
- | TRBJ1-5 | TRBV4-1 | - | 19 | TGCGCCAGCAGCCAAGATCTGTCAGATTCGAGGTATAGCAATCAGCCCCAGCATTTT | CASSQDLSDSRYSNQPQHF
- | TRBJ2-5 | TRBV2 | - | 13 | TGTGCCAGCGTAACAGGGTATCAAGAGACCCAGTACTTC | CASVTGYQETQYF
few | TRBJ1-5 | TRBV5-5 | - | 15 | TGTGCCAGCAGCTTTTTGTCAGGGGTTAATCAGCCCCAGCATTTT | CASSFLSGVNQPQHF
- | TRBJ2-7 | TRBV11-1 | - | 14 | TGTGCCAGCAGCCTTGGGACAAACCCCTACGAGCAGTACTTC | CASSLGTNPYEQYF
- | TRBJ2-2 | TRBV9 | - | 14 | TGTGCCAGCAGCACGCGGACTTACACCGGGGAGCTGTTTTTT | CASSTRTYTGELFF
- | TRBJ2-1 | TRBV4-1 | TRBD2 | 18 | TGCGCCAGCAGCCAAATGGGACTAGCGGGGGCCTCCTACAATGAGCAGTTCTTC | CASSQMGLAGASYNEQFF
- | TRBJ2-7 | TRBV18 | - | 15 | TGTGCCAGCTCACCACAGGCAGAGACTTCCTACGAGCAGTACTTC | CASSPQAETSYEQYF
- | TRBJ1-2 | TRBV27 | - | 12 | TGTGCCAGCAGTTTAAAGGGGTACGGCTACACCTTC | CASSLKGYGYTF
once | TRBJ1-5 | TRBV21-1 | - | 15 | TGTGCCAGCAGCATGCCGGGACACTTTAATCAGCCCCAGCATTTT | CASSMPGHFNQPQHF
few | TRBJ2-1 | TRBV7-9 | TRBD1 | 14 | TGTGCCAGCAGTCGGGACAGTTTTTTCGATGAGCAGTTCTTC | CASSRDSFFDEQFF
- | TRBJ1-2 | TRBV6-4 | TRBD1 | 17 | TGTGCCAGCAGTCAAAGTCCCGGGACAGGTTTGGACTATGGCTACACCTTC | CASSQSPGTGLDYGYTF
- | TRBJ2-1 | TRBV6-5 | - | 15 | TGTGCCAGCAGTCCCCAGCGGGTCTCCTACAATGAGCAGTTCTTC | CASSPQRVSYNEQFF
- | TRBJ1-4 | TRBV27 | - | 14 | TGTGCCAGCAGTTTATCAGGGGCTAATGAAAAACTGTTTTTT | CASSLSGANEKLFF
- | TRBJ2-7 | TRBV10-3 | TRBD1 | 14 | TGTGCCATCGGGTACCGGGACAGGGGAGGCGAGCAGTACTTC | CAIGYRDRGGEQYF
- | TRBJ1-4 | TRBV7-8 | - | 13 | TGTGCCAGCAGCAAGGACAGACATGAAAAACTGTTTTTT | CASSKDRHEKLFF
- | TRBJ1-4 | TRBV7-8 | - | 14 | TGTGCCAGCACAGCCCGACGCCCAGGGGAAAAACTGTTTTTT | CASTARRPGEKLFF